These T cell receptor beta chains were read from a single sample in a study of OX40 agonist ivuxolimab in advanced cancers. Profiling relied on immunoSEQ multiplex PCR, and the TCRdb table lists in-frame clones only, not all of them. Of over 85,000 clones listed, about four fifths are singletons. The material sequenced was CD4+ or CD8+ T cells sorted from blood, taken in a trial of the OX40 agonist ivuxolimab. The receptors shown here come from an adult with an advanced solid tumor such as melanoma, head and neck, liver or kidney cancer. Both conserved end residues are part of each CDR3. D genes are given only for firm matches. Clone size appears in some rows only: once, few, many, or a class for an expanded clone.

CDR3 length,V gene,D gene,J gene,clone size,CDR3 DNA,CDR3 protein
14,TRBV5-4,NA,TRBJ2-1,once,TGTGCCAGCAGCTTGCCGTCCGGCTACAATGAGCAGTTCTTC,CASSLPSGYNEQFF
12,TRBV10-2,NA,TRBJ2-3,NA,TGCGCCAGCAGTGAGTCGCCAGATACGCAGTATTTT,CASSESPDTQYF
18,TRBV18,NA,TRBJ2-7,NA,TGTGCCAGCTCACCAAGGGGACTCCTTCCCCCCGTCTCCTACGAGCAGTACTTC,CASSPRGLLPPVSYEQYF
14,TRBV7-2,NA,TRBJ2-7,NA,TGTGCCAGCAGCTCAGGAGGAGGCGCCAACGAGCAGTACTTC,CASSSGGGANEQYF
14,TRBV5-1,NA,TRBJ2-1,NA,TGCGCCAGCAGCTTGGGACAGTCCTACCAGGAGCAGTTCTTC,CASSLGQSYQEQFF
14,TRBV5-1,NA,TRBJ1-1,NA,TGCGCCAGCAGCCCTTCGACCGGATGGTCTGAAGCTTTCTTT,CASSPSTGWSEAFF
17,TRBV4-2,TRBD2,TRBJ2-1,few,TGTGCCAGCAGCCAAGGGTTGAGGCTAGCGGGGTACAGTGAGCAGTTCTTC,CASSQGLRLAGYSEQFF
13,TRBV6-1,NA,TRBJ1-2,NA,TGTGCCAGCAGTGAACGAGGGATCTATGGCTACACCTTC,CASSERGIYGYTF
14,TRBV10-3,NA,TRBJ1-5,NA,TGTGCCATCAGTGGGGACACCGACAATCAGCCCCAGCATTTT,CAISGDTDNQPQHF
15,TRBV7-9,NA,TRBJ2-5,NA,TGTGCCAGCAGCCCGACTAGTTTCCTGTTAGAGACCCAGTACTTC,CASSPTSFLLETQYF
15,TRBV7-8,TRBD1,TRBJ1-3,NA,TGTGCCAGCAGCTTCGGACAGGGTTCTGGAAACACCATATATTTT,CASSFGQGSGNTIYF
17,TRBV5-1,TRBD1,TRBJ2-5,NA,TGCGCCAGCAGCTTAAACCGGGACAGGGGGATTTGGGAGACCCAGTACTTC,CASSLNRDRGIWETQYF
17,TRBV11-1,TRBD1,TRBJ2-5,NA,TGTGCCAGCAGCCAATCCGTATTACCGGGACAGGGAGCGACCCAGTACTTC,CASSQSVLPGQGATQYF
11,TRBV7-9,NA,TRBJ1-3,NA,TGTGCCAGCAGCTTAGGTGACACCATATATTTT,CASSLGDTIYF
14,TRBV5-8,TRBD1,TRBJ1-1,NA,TGTGCCAGCAGCTTGGGCGTGACAGGGGCTGAAGCTTTCTTT,CASSLGVTGAEAFF
15,TRBV18,NA,TRBJ2-2,NA,TGTGCCAGCTCACCTGGACACACCAACACCGGGGAGCTGTTTTTT,CASSPGHTNTGELFF
13,TRBV18,NA,TRBJ2-5,NA,TGTGCCAGCTCACCGGGGCGCCGAGAGACCCAGTACTTC,CASSPGRRETQYF
14,TRBV19,NA,TRBJ1-5,few,TGTGCCACCGACTCCCGGCGGAGCAATCAGCCCCAGCATTTT,CATDSRRSNQPQHF
16,TRBV27,NA,TRBJ2-7,NA,TGTGCCAGCAGTTTATCGGCAGGGTTCGGATCCTACGAGCAGTACTTC,CASSLSAGFGSYEQYF
13,TRBV5-6,NA,TRBJ1-1,NA,TGTGCCAGCAGGCCACGGCGGTCCACTGAAGCTTTCTTT,CASRPRRSTEAFF
11,TRBV6-1,NA,TRBJ1-1,NA,TGTGCCAGCAGGATTTACACTGAAGCTTTCTTT,CASRIYTEAFF
14,TRBV19,NA,TRBJ1-4,NA,TGTGCCAGTAGTACCAGGCGGAATAATGAAAAACTGTTTTTT,CASSTRRNNEKLFF
14,TRBV11-3,TRBD1,TRBJ2-1,NA,TGTGCCAGCAGCTTTAGACAGGGCTACAATGAGCAGTTCTTC,CASSFRQGYNEQFF
16,TRBV4-3,TRBD1,TRBJ1-2,NA,TGCGCCAGCAGCCAATATCTACCGGGACAGGGAAATGGCTACACCTTC,CASSQYLPGQGNGYTF
15,TRBV6-5,NA,TRBJ2-6,NA,TGTGCCAGCAAACAGGGTCTGGGAGGGGCCAACGTCCTGACTTTC,CASKQGLGGANVLTF
16,TRBV19,NA,TRBJ2-3,once,TGTGCCAGTAGTATCAGGAGCAGGTCCGGCACAGATACGCAGTATTTT,CASSIRSRSGTDTQYF
16,TRBV9,TRBD1,TRBJ1-6,NA,TGTGCCAGCAGCTTGACAGGGCTTACCTATAATTCACCCCTCCACTTT,CASSLTGLTYNSPLHF
14,TRBV5-1,NA,TRBJ2-2,NA,TGCGCCAGCAGAGGCAGGGTGAACACCGGGGAGCTGTTTTTT,CASRGRVNTGELFF
15,TRBV7-3,NA,TRBJ2-5,NA,TGTGCCAGCAGCCCCGGAGGGCCCGTAGGGGAGACCCAGTACTTC,CASSPGGPVGETQYF
15,TRBV11-2,TRBD1,TRBJ1-3,NA,TGTGCCAGCAGCTTTCGGACAGGGGCAGGAAACACCATATATTTT,CASSFRTGAGNTIYF
16,TRBV19,NA,TRBJ1-3,NA,TGTGCCAGTAGTATTGGAGCCGCGGGGACCGGAAACACCATATATTTT,CASSIGAAGTGNTIYF
11,TRBV11-2,NA,TRBJ1-1,NA,TGTGCCAGCAGCCCGAACACTGAAGCTTTCTTT,CASSPNTEAFF
14,TRBV27,NA,TRBJ1-1,NA,TGTGCCAGCAGTTTAATGTCTGGGAGTACTGAAGCTTTCTTT,CASSLMSGSTEAFF
14,TRBV7-2,TRBD1,TRBJ1-1,NA,TGTGCCAGCAGAAAACCTAGGGGGGACAGAGAAGCTTTCTTT,CASRKPRGDREAFF
15,TRBV7-9,TRBD1,TRBJ1-3,NA,TGTGCCAGCAGCCCCGGGACAGGGCCTGGAAACACCATATATTTT,CASSPGTGPGNTIYF
14,TRBV7-3,TRBD1,TRBJ2-4,few,TGTGCCAGCAGCCCTGGACAGGGCCAGAGCATTCAGTACTTC,CASSPGQGQSIQYF
15,TRBV28,TRBD1,TRBJ1-2,NA,TGTGCCAGCAGAGAACAGGGGGCTTTAAACTATGGCTACACCTTC,CASREQGALNYGYTF
15,TRBV7-9,NA,TRBJ2-3,few,TGTGCCAGCAGCGCCAATTCAGGGATGACAGATACGCAGTATTTT,CASSANSGMTDTQYF
16,TRBV19,TRBD2,TRBJ2-2,NA,TGTGCCAGTAGTATGATGGCGGGGGGGAACACCGGGGAGCTGTTTTTT,CASSMMAGGNTGELFF
15,TRBV28,NA,TRBJ2-7,NA,TGTGCCAGCAGTCCAACGAAGCAGGGAACCTACGAGCAGTACTTC,CASSPTKQGTYEQYF
15,TRBV7-2,NA,TRBJ1-2,NA,TGTGCCAGCAGCTCCCCAGTACGGGGGGCAGGTGGCTACACCTTC,CASSSPVRGAGGYTF
14,TRBV5-6,NA,TRBJ1-2,NA,TGTGCCAGCAGTTCCGGGACCTCCCTCTATGGCTACACCTTC,CASSSGTSLYGYTF
13,TRBV6-1,TRBD1,TRBJ1-2,NA,TGTGCCAGCAGTGAAACGACAGGGTACGGCTACACCTTC,CASSETTGYGYTF
15,TRBV7-9,TRBD1,TRBJ1-1,NA,TGTGCCAGCAGCTTGGCAGGGGGTGAAAACACTGAAGCTTTCTTT,CASSLAGGENTEAFF
18,TRBV10-1,NA,TRBJ2-6,NA,TGCGCCAAAGCAGGGACGAGGGGCTCAAGCTCTGGGGCCAACGTCCTGACTTTC,CAKAGTRGSSSGANVLTF
14,TRBV15,TRBD2,TRBJ2-7,NA,TGTGCCACCAGCAGAGGGACTAGCGGGTACGAGCAGTACTTC,CATSRGTSGYEQYF
14,TRBV6-4,NA,TRBJ2-1,few,TGTGCCAGCACGCAAGGGGATGGTCGTGGTGAGCAGTTCTTC,CASTQGDGRGEQFF
15,TRBV28,TRBD1,TRBJ1-2,few,TGTGCCAGCAGTCCGGGGACAGGGTTTAGGTATGGCTACACCTTC,CASSPGTGFRYGYTF
15,TRBV4-3,NA,TRBJ1-4,NA,TGCGCCAGCAGCCCCCACCGGGGCCATAATGAAAAACTGTTTTTT,CASSPHRGHNEKLFF
17,TRBV28,TRBD1,TRBJ1-1,once,TGTGCCAGCAGTTCCCAGACAGGGGGGGATTTGGGCACTGAAGCTTTCTTT,CASSSQTGGDLGTEAFF
13,TRBV6-1,TRBD1,TRBJ1-5,NA,TGTGCCAGCACAGACAGGGGGTCTCAGCCCCAGCATTTT,CASTDRGSQPQHF
14,TRBV18,NA,TRBJ1-2,NA,TGTGCCAGCTCACCAGAAACCCGGGGGGATGGCTACACCTTC,CASSPETRGDGYTF
13,TRBV5-1,NA,TRBJ1-2,NA,TGCGCCAGCAGCTTGGCCACAGCGGATGGCTACACCTTC,CASSLATADGYTF
12,TRBV5-1,TRBD1,TRBJ2-1,NA,TGCGCCAGCAGCTTTGGGGACAGGGGATCCTTCTTC,CASSFGDRGSFF
17,TRBV7-8,TRBD1,TRBJ2-4,NA,TGTGCCAGCAGCCCCTTGCCGGGACAGGAAGCTCGTAACATTCAGTACTTC,CASSPLPGQEARNIQYF